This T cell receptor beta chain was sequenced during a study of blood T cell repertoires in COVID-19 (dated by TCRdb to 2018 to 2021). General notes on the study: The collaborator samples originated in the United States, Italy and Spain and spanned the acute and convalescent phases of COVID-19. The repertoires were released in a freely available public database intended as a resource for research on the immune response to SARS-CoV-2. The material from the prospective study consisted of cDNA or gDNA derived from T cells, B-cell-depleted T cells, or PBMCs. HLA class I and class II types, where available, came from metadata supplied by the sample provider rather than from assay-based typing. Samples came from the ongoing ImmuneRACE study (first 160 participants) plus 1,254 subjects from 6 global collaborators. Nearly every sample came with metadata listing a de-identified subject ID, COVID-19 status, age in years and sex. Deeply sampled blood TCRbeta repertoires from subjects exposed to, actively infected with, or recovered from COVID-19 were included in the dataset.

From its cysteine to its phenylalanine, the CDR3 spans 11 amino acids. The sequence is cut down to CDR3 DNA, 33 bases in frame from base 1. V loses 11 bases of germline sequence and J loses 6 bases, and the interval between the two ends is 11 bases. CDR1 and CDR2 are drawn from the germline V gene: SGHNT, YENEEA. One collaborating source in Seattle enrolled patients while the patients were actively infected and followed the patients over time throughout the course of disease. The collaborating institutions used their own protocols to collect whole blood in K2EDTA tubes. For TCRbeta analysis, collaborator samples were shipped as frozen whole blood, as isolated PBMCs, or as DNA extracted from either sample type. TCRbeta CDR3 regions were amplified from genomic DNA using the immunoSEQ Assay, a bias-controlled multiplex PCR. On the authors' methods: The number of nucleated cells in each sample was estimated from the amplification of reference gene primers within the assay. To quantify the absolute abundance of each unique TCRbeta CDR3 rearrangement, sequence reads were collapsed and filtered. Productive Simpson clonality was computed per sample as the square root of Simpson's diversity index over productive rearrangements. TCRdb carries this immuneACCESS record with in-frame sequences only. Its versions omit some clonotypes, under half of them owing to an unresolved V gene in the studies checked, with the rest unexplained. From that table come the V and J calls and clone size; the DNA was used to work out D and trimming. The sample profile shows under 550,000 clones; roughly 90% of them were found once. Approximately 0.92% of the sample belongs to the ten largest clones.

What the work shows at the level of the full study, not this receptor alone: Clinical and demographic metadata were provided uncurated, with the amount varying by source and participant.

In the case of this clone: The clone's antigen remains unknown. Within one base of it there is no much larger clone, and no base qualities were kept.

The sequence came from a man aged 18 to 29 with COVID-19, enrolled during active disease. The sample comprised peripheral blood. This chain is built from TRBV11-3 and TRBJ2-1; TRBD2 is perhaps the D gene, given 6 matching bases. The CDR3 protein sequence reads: CACGRGNEQFF. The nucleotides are TGTGCCTGCGGGCGGGGCAATGAGCAGTTCTTC. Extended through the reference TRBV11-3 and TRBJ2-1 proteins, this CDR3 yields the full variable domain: EAGVVQSPRYKIIEKKQPVAFWCNPISGHNTLYWYLQNLGQGPELLIRYENEEAVDDSQLPKDRFSAERLKGVDSTLKIQPAELGDSAVYLCACGRGNEQFFGPGTRLTVL.